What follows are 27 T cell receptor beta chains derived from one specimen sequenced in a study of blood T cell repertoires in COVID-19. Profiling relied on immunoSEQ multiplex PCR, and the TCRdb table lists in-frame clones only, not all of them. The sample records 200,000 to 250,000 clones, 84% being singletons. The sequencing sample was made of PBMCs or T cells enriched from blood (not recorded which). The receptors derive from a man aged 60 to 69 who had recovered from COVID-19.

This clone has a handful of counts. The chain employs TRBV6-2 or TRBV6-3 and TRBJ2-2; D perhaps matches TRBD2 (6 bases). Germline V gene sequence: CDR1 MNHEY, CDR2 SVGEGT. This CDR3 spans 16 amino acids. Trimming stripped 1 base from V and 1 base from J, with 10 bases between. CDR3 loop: CASSYYGGMNTGELFF. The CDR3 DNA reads TGTGCCAGCAGTTACTACGGGGGTATGAACACCGGGGAGCTGTTTTTT.

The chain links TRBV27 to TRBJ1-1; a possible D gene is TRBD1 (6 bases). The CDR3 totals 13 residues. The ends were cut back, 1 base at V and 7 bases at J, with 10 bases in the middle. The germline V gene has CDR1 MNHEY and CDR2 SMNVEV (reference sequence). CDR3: CASSLFRGLEAFF. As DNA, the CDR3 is TGTGCCAGCAGTTTATTCAGGGGTCTTGAAGCTTTCTTT.

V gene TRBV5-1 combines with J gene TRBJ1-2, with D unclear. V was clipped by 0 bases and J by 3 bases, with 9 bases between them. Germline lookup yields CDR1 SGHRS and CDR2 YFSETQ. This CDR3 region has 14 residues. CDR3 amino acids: CASSLGLADYGYTF. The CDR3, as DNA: TGCGCCAGCAGCTTGGGGTTGGCAGACTATGGCTACACCTTC.

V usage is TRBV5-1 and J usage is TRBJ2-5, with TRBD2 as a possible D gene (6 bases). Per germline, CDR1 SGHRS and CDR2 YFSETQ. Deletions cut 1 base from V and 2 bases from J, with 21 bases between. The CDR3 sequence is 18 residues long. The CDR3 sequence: CASSLRSPRGSLQETQYF. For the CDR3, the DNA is TGCGCCAGCAGCTTGAGATCACCCCGGGGGAGCCTACAAGAGACCCAGTACTTC.

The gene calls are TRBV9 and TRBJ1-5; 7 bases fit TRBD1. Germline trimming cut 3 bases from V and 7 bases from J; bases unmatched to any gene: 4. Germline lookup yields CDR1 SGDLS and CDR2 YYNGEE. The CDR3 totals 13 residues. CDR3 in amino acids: CASSASGGQPQHF. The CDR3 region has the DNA TGTGCCAGCAGCGCCTCAGGGGGACAGCCCCAGCATTTT.

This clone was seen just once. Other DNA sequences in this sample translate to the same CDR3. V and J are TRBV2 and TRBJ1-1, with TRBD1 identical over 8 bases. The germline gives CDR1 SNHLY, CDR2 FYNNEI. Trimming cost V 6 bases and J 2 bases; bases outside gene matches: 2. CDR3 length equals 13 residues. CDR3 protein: CASRDRGNTEAFF. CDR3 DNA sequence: TGTGCCAGCAGAGACAGGGGTAACACTGAAGCTTTCTTT.

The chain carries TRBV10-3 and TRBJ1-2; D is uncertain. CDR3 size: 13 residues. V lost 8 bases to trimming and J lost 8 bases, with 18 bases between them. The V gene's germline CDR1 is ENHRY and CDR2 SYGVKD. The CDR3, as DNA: TGTGCCATCTCGGATCAGGAGGAGGGAGGCTACACCTTC. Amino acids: CAISDQEEGGYTF.

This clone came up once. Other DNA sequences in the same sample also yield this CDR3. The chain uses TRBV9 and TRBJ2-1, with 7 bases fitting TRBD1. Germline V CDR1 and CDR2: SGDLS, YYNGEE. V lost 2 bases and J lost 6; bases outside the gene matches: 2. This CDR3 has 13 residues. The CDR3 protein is CASSVAGGNEQFF. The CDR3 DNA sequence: TGTGCCAGCAGCGTCGCAGGGGGCAATGAGCAGTTCTTC.

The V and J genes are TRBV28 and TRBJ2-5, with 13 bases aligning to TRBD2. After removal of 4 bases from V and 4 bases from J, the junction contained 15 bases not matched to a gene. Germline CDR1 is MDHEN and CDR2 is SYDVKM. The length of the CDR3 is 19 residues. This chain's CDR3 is CASSSHLGLAGVVPETQYF. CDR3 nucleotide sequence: TGTGCCAGCAGTTCCCACTTAGGACTAGCGGGGGTGGTCCCAGAGACCCAGTACTTC. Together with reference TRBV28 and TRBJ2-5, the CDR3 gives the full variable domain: DVKVTQSSRYLVKRTGEKVFLECVQDMDHENMFWYRQDPGLGLRLIYFSYDVKMKEKGDIPEGYSVSREKKERFSLILESASTNQTSMYLCASSSHLGLAGVVPETQYFGPGTRLLVL.

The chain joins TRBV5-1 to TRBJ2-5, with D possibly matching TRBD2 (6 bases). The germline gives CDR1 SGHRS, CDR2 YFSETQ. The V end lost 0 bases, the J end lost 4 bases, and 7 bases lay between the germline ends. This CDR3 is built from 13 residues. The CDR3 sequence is CASSLDGRETQYF. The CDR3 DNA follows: TGCGCCAGCAGCTTGGACGGGAGAGAGACCCAGTACTTC.

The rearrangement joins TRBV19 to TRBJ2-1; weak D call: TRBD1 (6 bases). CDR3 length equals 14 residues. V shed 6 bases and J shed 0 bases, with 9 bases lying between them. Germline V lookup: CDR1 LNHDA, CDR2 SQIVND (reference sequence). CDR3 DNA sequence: TGTGCCAGTAGACGACAGGTCTCCTACAATGAGCAGTTCTTC. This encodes CASRRQVSYNEQFF.

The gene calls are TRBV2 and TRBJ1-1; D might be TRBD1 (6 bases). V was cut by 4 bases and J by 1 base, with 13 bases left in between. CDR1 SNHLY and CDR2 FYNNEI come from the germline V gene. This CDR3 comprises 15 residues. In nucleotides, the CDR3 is TGTGCCAGCAGTGCAGGGGACCTAGGGAACACTGAAGCTTTCTTT. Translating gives CASSAGDLGNTEAFF.

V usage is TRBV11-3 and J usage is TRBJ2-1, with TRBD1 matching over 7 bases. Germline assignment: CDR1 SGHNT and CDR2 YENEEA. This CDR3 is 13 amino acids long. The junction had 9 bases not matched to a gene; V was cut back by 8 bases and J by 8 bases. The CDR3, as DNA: TGTGCCAGCCTAGGACAGGTCGGCGATGAGCAGTTCTTC. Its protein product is CASLGQVGDEQFF.

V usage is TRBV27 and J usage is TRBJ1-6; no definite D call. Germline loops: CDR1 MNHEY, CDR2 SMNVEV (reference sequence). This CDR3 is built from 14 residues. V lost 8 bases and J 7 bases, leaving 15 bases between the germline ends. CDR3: CASRRGDENSPLHF. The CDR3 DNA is TGTGCCAGCCGAAGAGGAGACGAGAATTCACCCCTCCACTTT.

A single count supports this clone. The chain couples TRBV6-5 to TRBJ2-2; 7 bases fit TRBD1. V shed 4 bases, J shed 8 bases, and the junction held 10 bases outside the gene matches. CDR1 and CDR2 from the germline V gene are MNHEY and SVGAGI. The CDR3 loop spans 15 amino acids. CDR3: CASSSRQGINGELFF. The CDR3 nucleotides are TGTGCCAGCAGTTCTCGACAGGGTATTAATGGGGAGCTGTTTTTT.

CDR3 DNA: TGCAGCGTTGGACAGGGGTATTTGGAGACCCAGTACTTC. Amino acids: CSVGQGYLETQYF. V is TRBV29-1 and J is TRBJ2-5; TRBD1 agrees at 8 bases. With V trimmed by 4 bases and J by 5 bases, 6 bases remained unmatched. The CDR3 is 13 amino acids. In germline, CDR1 is SQVTM, CDR2 ANQGSEA. Complete variable domain (other parts from reference TRBV29-1 and TRBJ2-5): SAVISQKPSRDICQRGTSLTIQCQVDSQVTMMFWYRQQPGQSLTLIATANQGSEATYESGFVIDKFPISRPNLTFSTLTVSNMSPEDSSIYLCSVGQGYLETQYFGPGTRLLVL.

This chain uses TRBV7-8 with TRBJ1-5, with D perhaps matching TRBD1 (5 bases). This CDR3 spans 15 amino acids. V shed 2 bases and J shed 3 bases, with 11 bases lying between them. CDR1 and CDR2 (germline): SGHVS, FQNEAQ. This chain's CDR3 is CASSLSTAFNQPQHF. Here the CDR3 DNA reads TGTGCCAGCAGCTTATCGACAGCCTTCAATCAGCCCCAGCATTTT. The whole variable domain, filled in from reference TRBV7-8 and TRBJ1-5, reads GAGVSQSPRYKVAKRGQDVALRCDPISGHVSLFWYQQALGQGPEFLTYFQNEAQLDKSGLPSDRFFAERPEGSVSTLKIQRTQQEDSAVYLCASSLSTAFNQPQHFGDGTRLSIL.

The CDR3 bases are TGCGCCAGCAGCCCTGGGGTACGGGGCTCCTACGAGCAGTACTTC. Its protein is CASSPGVRGSYEQYF. V gene TRBV5-1 combines with J gene TRBJ2-7; D is perhaps TRBD2 (5 bases). V dropped 4 bases and J dropped 0 bases, with 14 bases sitting between them. Germline lookup yields CDR1 SGHRS and CDR2 YFSETQ. The CDR3 extends over 15 amino acids. The whole variable domain, remainder taken from reference TRBV5-1 and TRBJ2-7, is KAGVTQTPRYLIKTRGQQVTLSCSPISGHRSVSWYQQTPGQGLQFLFEYFSETQRNKGNFPGRFSGRQFSNSRSEMNVSTLELGDSALYLCASSPGVRGSYEQYFGPGTRLTVT.

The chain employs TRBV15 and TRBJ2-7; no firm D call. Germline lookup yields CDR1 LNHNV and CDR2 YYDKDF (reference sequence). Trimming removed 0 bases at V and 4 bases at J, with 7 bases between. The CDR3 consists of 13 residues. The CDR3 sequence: CATSRDRVYEQYF. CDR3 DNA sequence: TGTGCCACCAGCAGAGATCGGGTTTACGAGCAGTACTTC.

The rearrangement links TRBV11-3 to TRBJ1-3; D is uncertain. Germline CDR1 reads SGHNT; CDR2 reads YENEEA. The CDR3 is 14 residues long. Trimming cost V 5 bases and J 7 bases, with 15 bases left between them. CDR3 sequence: CASSPAGNLNTIYF. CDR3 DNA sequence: TGTGCCAGCAGCCCAGCGGGAAACCTGAACACCATATATTTT.

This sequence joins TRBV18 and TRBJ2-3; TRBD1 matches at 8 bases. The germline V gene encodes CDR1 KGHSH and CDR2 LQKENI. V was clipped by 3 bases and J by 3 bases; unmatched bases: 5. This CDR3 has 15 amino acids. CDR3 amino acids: CASSPETGDTDTQYF. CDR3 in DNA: TGTGCCAGCTCACCGGAGACAGGGGATACAGATACGCAGTATTTT.

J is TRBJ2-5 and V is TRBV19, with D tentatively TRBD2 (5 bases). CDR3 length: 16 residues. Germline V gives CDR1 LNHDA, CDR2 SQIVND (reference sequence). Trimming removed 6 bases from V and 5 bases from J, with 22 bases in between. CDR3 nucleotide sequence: TGTGCCAGTAGAAGCGCCGGGGATCAATTGTGGGAGACCCAGTACTTC. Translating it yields CASRSAGDQLWETQYF. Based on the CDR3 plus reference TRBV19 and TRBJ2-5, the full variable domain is DGGITQSPKYLFRKEGQNVTLSCEQNLNHDAMYWYRQDPGQGLRLIYYSQIVNDFQKGDIAEGYSVSREKKESFPLTVTSAQKNPTAFYLCASRSAGDQLWETQYFGPGTRLLVL.

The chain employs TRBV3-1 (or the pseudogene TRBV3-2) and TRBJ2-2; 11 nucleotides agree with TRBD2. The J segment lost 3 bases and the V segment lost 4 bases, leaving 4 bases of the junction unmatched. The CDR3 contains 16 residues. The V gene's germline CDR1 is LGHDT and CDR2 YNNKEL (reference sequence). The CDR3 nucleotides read TGTGCCAGCAGCCTTTGGGGACTAGCGGACACCGGGGAGCTGTTTTTT. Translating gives CASSLWGLADTGELFF.

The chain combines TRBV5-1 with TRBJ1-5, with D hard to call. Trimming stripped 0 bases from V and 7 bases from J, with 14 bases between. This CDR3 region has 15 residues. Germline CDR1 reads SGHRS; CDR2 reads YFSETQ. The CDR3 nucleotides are TGCGCCAGCAGCTTGGGTCCGGGGAAAGGACAGCCCCAGCATTTT. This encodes CASSLGPGKGQPQHF.

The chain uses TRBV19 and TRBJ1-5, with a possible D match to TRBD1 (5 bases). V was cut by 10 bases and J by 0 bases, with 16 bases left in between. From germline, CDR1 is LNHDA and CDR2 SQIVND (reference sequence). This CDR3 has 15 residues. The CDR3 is CATLQTAYSNQPQHF. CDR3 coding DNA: TGTGCCACCCTTCAGACAGCTTATAGCAATCAGCCCCAGCATTTT. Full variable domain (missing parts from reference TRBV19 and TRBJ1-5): DGGITQSPKYLFRKEGQNVTLSCEQNLNHDAMYWYRQDPGQGLRLIYYSQIVNDFQKGDIAEGYSVSREKKESFPLTVTSAQKNPTAFYLCATLQTAYSNQPQHFGDGTRLSIL.

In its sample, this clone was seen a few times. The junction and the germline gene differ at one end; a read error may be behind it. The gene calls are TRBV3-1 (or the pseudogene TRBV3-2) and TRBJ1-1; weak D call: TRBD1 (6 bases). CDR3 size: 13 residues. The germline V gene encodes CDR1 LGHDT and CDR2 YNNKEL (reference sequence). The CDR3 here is CASSQDQALGAIF. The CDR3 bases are TGTGCCAGCAGCCAAGACCAAGCTTTGGGGGCTATCTTT.

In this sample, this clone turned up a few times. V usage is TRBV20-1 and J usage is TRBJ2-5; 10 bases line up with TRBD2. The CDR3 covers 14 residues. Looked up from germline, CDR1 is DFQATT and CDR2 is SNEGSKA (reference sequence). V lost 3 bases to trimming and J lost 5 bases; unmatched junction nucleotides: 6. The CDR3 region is CSASKLAGMETQYF. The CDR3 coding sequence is TGCAGTGCTAGTAAACTAGCGGGGATGGAGACCCAGTACTTC.